This T cell receptor beta chain was observed in a study of blood T cell repertoires in COVID-19. The V end was cut by 5 bases, the J end by 6 bases, with 9 bases between. The CDR3 contains 12 residues. Germline CDR1 SGHTA, CDR2 FQGTGA. TCRdb's copy holds only in-frame clones and misses some; the assay was immunoSEQ multiplex PCR. The sample carries tens of thousands of clones, about nine tenths recorded once. V and J are TRBV7-3 and TRBJ2-3, with D hard to call. This TCR was sampled from a middle-aged woman with active COVID-19. The sequencing sample was made of peripheral blood. CDR3 in amino acids: CASSLLGDTQYF. The CDR3 coding sequence is TGTGCCAGCAGCCTCCTCGGGGATACGCAGTATTTT.